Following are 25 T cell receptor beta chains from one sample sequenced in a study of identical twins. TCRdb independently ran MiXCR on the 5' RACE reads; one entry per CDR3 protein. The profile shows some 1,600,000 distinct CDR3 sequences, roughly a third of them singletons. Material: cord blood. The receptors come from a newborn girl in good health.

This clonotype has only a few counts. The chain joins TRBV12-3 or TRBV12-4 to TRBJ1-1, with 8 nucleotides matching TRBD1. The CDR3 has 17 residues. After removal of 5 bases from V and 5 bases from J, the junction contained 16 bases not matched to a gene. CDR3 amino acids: CASSTRGQGAGRTEAFF. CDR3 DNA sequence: TGTGCCAGCAGTACACGAGGGCAGGGGGCCGGGAGGACTGAAGCTTTCTTT.

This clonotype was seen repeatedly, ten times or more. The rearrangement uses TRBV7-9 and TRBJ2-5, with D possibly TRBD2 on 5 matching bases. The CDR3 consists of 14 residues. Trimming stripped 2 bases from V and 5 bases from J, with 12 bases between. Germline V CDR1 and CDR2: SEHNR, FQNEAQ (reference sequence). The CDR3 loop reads CASSLSGVKETQYF. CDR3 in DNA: TGTGCCAGCAGCTTAAGCGGCGTAAAGGAGACCCAGTACTTC. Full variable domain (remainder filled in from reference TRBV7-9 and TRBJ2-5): DTGVSQNPRHKITKRGQNVTFRCDPISEHNRLYWYRQTLGQGPEFLTYFQNEAQLEKSRLLSDRFSAERPKGSFSTLEIQRTEQGDSAMYLCASSLSGVKETQYFGPGTRLLVL.

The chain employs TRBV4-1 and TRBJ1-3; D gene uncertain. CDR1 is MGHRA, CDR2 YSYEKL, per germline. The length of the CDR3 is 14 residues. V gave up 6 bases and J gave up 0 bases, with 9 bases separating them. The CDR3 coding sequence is TGCGCCAGCAGAAGGGAGCTCTCTGGAAACACCATATATTTT. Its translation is CASRRELSGNTIYF.

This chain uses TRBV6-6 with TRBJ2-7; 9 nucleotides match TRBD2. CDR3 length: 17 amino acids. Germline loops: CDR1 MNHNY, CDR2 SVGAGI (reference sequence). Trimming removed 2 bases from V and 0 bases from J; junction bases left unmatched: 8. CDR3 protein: CASSYGALAGASYEQYF. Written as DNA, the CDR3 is TGTGCCAGCAGTTACGGGGCACTAGCGGGCGCCTCCTACGAGCAGTACTTC.

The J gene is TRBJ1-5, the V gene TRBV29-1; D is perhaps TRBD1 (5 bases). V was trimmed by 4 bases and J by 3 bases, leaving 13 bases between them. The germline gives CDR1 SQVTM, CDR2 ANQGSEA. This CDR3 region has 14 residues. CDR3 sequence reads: CSVGEGAFNQPQHF. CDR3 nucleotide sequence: TGCAGCGTTGGCGAAGGGGCTTTCAATCAGCCCCAGCATTTT.

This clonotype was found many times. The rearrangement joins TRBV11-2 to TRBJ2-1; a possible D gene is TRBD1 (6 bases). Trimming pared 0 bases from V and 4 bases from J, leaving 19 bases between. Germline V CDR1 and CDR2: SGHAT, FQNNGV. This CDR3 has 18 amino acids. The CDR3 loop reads CASSLDLRTGPLYNEQFF. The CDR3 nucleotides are TGTGCCAGCAGCTTAGACCTTAGAACAGGGCCCCTGTACAATGAGCAGTTCTTC. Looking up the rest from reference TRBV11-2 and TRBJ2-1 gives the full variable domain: EAGVAQSPRYKIIEKRQSVAFWCNPISGHATLYWYQQILGQGPKLLIQFQNNGVVDDSQLPKDRFSAERLKGVDSTLKIQPAKLEDSAVYLCASSLDLRTGPLYNEQFFGPGTRLTVL.

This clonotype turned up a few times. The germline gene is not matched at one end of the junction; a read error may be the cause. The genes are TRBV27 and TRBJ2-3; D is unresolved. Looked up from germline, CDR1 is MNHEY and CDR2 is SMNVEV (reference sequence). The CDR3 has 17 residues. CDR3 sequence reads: CASSLSVVSWGTDTQYF. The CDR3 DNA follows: TGTGCCAGCAGTCTATCCGTTGTCAGTTGGGGCACAGATACGCAGTATTTT.

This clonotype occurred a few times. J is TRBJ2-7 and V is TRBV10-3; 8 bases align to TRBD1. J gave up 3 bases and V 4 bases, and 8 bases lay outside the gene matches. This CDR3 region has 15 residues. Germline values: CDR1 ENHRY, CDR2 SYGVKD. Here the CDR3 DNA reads TGTGCCATCAGTGCTTCGGACAGGGCCAGCTACGAGCAGTACTTC. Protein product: CAISASDRASYEQYF.

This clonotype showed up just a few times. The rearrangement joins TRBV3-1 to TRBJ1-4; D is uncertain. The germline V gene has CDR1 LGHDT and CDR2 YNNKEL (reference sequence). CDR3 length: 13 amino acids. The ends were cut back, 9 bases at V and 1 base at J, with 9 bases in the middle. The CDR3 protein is CASGPGTNEKLFF. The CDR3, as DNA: TGTGCCAGTGGGCCAGGAACTAATGAAAAACTGTTTTTT.

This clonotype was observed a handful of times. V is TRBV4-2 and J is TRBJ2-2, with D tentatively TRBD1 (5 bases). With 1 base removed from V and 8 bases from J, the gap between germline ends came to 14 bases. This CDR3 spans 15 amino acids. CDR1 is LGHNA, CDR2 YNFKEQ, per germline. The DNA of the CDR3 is TGTGCCAGCAGCCAAGCCCTCAGGAGACAGGGGGAGCTGTTTTTT. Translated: CASSQALRRQGELFF.

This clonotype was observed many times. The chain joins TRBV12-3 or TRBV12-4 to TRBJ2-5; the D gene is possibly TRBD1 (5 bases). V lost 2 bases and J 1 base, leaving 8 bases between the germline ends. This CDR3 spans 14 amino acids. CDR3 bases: TGTGCCAGCAGTTTACGCAGGGTCCAAGAGACCCAGTACTTC. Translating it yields CASSLRRVQETQYF.

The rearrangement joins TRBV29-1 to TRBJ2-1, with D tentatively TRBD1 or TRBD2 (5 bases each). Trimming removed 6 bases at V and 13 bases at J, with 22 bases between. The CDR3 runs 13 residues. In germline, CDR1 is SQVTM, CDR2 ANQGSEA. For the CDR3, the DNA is TGCAGCGTCGAGCGAAAGGGGCTGGGGACCCAGTTCTTC. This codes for CSVERKGLGTQFF.

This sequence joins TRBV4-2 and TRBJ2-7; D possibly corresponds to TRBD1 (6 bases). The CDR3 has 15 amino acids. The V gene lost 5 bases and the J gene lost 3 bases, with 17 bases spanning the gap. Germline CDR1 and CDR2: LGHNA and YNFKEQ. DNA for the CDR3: TGTGCCAGCAGCTCCCTGGACAGTCCGTTCTACGAGCAGTACTTC. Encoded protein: CASSSLDSPFYEQYF.

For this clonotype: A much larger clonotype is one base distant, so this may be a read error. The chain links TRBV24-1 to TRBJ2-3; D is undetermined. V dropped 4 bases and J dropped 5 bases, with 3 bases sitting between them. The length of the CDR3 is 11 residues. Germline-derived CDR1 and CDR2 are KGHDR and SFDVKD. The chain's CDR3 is CATSEGDTQYF. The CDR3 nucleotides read TGTGCCACCAGTGAGGGAGATACGCAGTATTTT.

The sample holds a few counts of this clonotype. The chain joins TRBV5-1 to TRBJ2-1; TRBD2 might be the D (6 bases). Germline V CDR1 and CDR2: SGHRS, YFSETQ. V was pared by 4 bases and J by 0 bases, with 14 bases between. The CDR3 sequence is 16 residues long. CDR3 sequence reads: CASSPHRTNSYNEQFF. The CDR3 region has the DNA TGCGCCAGCAGCCCGCACAGGACTAACTCCTACAATGAGCAGTTCTTC.

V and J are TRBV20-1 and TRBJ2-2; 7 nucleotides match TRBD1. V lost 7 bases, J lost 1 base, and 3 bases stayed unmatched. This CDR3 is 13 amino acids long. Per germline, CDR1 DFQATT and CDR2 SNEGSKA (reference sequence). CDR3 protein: CSVDRVNTGELFF. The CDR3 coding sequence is TGCAGTGTCGACAGGGTGAACACCGGGGAGCTGTTTTTT.

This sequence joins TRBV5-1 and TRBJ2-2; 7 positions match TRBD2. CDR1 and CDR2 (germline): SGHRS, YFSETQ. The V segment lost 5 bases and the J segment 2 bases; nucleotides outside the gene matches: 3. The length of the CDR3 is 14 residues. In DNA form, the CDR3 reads TGCGCCAGCAGGGGAGGGGCCAACACCGGGGAGCTGTTTTTT. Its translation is CASRGGANTGELFF.

CDR3 in amino acids: CASSSRTGLHMNTEAFF. In DNA, the CDR3 is TGTGCCAGCAGCTCCCGGACAGGGTTGCACATGAACACTGAAGCTTTCTTT. This sequence joins TRBV11-2 and TRBJ1-1, with 8 bases lining up with TRBD1. V was pared by 4 bases and J by 0 bases, with 10 bases of the junction left unmatched. Germline lookup yields CDR1 SGHAT and CDR2 FQNNGV. This CDR3 region has 17 residues.

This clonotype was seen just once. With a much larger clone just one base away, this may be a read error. The CDR3 spells CSVGQTGTSCEQYF. CDR3 DNA sequence: TGCAGCGTAGGACAGACAGGGACGTCCTGCGAGCAGTACTTC. V gene TRBV29-1 combines with J gene TRBJ2-5; 7 positions match TRBD1. Near its end, the DNA agrees better with TRBJ2-7, so the J call may be wrong. CDR1 and CDR2 from the germline V gene are SQVTM and ANQGSEA. The CDR3 covers 14 residues.

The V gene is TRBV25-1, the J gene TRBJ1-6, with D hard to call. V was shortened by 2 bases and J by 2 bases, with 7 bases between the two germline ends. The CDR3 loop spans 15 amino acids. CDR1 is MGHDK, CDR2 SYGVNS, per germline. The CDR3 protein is CASSEREAYNSPLHF. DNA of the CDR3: TGTGCCAGCAGTGAACGCGAGGCCTATAATTCACCCCTCCACTTT. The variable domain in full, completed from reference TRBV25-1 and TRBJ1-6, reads EADIYQTPRYLVIGTGKKITLECSQTMGHDKMYWYQQDPGMELHLIHYSYGVNSTEKGDLSSESTVSRIRTEHFPLTLESARPSHTSQYLCASSEREAYNSPLHFGNGTRLTVT.

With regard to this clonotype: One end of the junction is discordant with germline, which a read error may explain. CDR3 nucleotides: TGTGCCAGCAGCTATAAGACTAGCGGGTATCGAAGCTCCTACAATGGGCAGTTCTTC. This gives the protein CASSYKTSGYRSSYNGQFF. The chain recombines TRBV5-6 with TRBJ2-1, with TRBD2 identical over 10 bases. The germline V gene encodes CDR1 SGHDT and CDR2 YYEEEE. The CDR3 covers 19 residues.

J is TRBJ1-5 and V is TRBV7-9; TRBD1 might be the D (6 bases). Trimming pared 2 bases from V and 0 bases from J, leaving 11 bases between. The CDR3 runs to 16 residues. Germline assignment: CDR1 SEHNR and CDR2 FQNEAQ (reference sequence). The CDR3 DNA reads TGTGCCAGCAGCTTATTCTACAGGGCTAGCAATCAGCCCCAGCATTTT. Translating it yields CASSLFYRASNQPQHF.

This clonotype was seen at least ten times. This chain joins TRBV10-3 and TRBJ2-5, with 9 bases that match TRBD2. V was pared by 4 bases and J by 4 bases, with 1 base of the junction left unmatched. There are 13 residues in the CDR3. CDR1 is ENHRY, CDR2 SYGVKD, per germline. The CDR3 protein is CAISGTSAETQYF. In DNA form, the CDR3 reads TGTGCCATCAGTGGGACTAGCGCAGAGACCCAGTACTTC.

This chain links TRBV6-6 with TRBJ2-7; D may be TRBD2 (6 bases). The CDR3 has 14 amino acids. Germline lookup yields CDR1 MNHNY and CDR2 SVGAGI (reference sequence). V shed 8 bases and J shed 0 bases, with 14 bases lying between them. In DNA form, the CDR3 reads TGTGCCAGCTGTAGGGAGGCCAGCTCCTACGAGCAGTACTTC. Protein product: CASCREASSYEQYF.

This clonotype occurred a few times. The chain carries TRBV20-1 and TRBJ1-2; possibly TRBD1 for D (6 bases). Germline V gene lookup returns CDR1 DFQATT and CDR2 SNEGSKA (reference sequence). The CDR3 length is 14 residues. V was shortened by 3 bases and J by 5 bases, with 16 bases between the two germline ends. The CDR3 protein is CSASRVAGVYGYTF. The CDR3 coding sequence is TGCAGTGCTAGCCGAGTGGCAGGGGTTTATGGCTACACCTTC.